The 16 T cell receptor beta chains reported below all come from one sample, sequenced in a study of cytomegalovirus exposure and HLA in healthy donors. Vbeta (60) and Jbeta (13) primers were used in the PCR. The method was immunoSEQ multiplex PCR; TCRdb's version includes in-frame clones alone and lacks a portion of them. The repertoire holds roughly 140,000 clones, with roughly 74% as singletons. Material: PBMCs. Receptors originate from a woman aged 18-29 years in good health and CMV-seropositive.

The gene calls are TRBV2 and TRBJ2-7; D may be TRBD2 (5 bases). This CDR3 comprises 14 residues. The germline gives CDR1 SNHLY, CDR2 FYNNEI. The germline V and J ends were trimmed by 4 bases and 5 bases, with 15 bases remaining between them. CDR3 in amino acids: CASSVDFVGNEQYF. CDR3 bases: TGTGCCAGCAGTGTGGACTTCGTTGGTAACGAGCAGTACTTC. Full variable domain (rest looked up from reference TRBV2 and TRBJ2-7): EPEVTQTPSHQVTQMGQEVILRCVPISNHLYFYWYRQILGQKVEFLVSFYNNEISEKSEIFDDQFSVERPDGSNFTLKIRSTKLEDSAMYFCASSVDFVGNEQYFGPGTRLTVT.

The chain has TRBV28 and TRBJ1-1; weak D call: TRBD1 (5 bases). CDR1 is MDHEN and CDR2 is SYDVKM in the germline V gene. With 4 bases removed from V and 0 bases from J, the gap between germline ends came to 12 bases. The CDR3 has 15 amino acids. CDR3 protein: CASSWGVSMNTEAFF. CDR3 bases: TGTGCCAGCAGTTGGGGGGTCTCGATGAACACTGAAGCTTTCTTT.

The chain carries TRBV29-1 and TRBJ1-2, with 7 bases lining up with TRBD1. The CDR3 has 12 residues. The ends lost 6 bases at V and 2 bases at J; junction bases unmatched: 3. Per germline, CDR1 SQVTM and CDR2 ANQGSEA. CDR3 coding DNA: TGCAGCGTGGGGACAGCAAACTATGGCTACACCTTC. As protein: CSVGTANYGYTF. The entire variable domain, with the rest obtained from reference TRBV29-1 and TRBJ1-2, is as follows: SAVISQKPSRDICQRGTSLTIQCQVDSQVTMMFWYRQQPGQSLTLIATANQGSEATYESGFVIDKFPISRPNLTFSTLTVSNMSPEDSSIYLCSVGTANYGYTFGSGTRLTVV.

The gene calls are TRBV18 and TRBJ2-2; the D gene is possibly TRBD1 (6 bases). The CDR3 is 18 amino acids. Trimming left V 6 bases short and J 0 bases short, with 20 bases between. Germline V lookup: CDR1 KGHSH, CDR2 LQKENI. The CDR3 sequence: CASSLRQASNTNTGELFF. The CDR3 bases are TGTGCCAGCTCCCTACGACAGGCGAGTAATACGAACACCGGGGAGCTGTTTTTT.

This chain uses TRBV5-1 with TRBJ1-1; D is ambiguous. Germline CDR1 SGHRS, CDR2 YFSETQ. The CDR3 totals 12 residues. V gave up 1 base and J gave up 6 bases, with 7 bases separating them. Written as DNA, the CDR3 is TGCGCCAGCAGCTTGATGGGAGCTGAAGCTTTCTTT. Protein: CASSLMGAEAFF.

The chain couples TRBV5-1 to TRBJ1-2; a possible D gene is TRBD1 (6 bases). Germline V gene data show CDR1 as SGHRS and CDR2 as YFSETQ. Trimming cost V 4 bases and J 0 bases, with 13 bases left between them. The CDR3 spans 15 residues. The CDR3 region is CASSHRQDTNYGYTF. CDR3 DNA: TGCGCCAGCAGCCACCGACAGGACACTAACTATGGCTACACCTTC.

The chain is built from TRBV7-9 and TRBJ2-2; 10 bases agree with TRBD2. V dropped 6 bases and J dropped 11; count of bases not matched to a gene: 15. Germline CDR1 reads SEHNR; CDR2 reads FQNEAQ (reference sequence). The CDR3 runs to 16 residues. The CDR3: CASSFQLAGTPSELFF. The CDR3 bases are TGTGCCAGCAGTTTCCAACTAGCGGGGACTCCCTCAGAGCTGTTTTTT.

This chain uses TRBV19 with TRBJ2-6, with no clear D. The germline V and J ends were trimmed by 7 bases and 2 bases, with 6 bases remaining between them. Germline lookup yields CDR1 LNHDA and CDR2 SQIVND (reference sequence). The CDR3 contains 13 residues. In DNA, the CDR3 is TGTGCCAGTACCCCCACTGGGGCCAACGTCCTGACTTTC. Protein sequence: CASTPTGANVLTF.

The rearrangement links TRBV4-1 to TRBJ1-6; the D is unclear. The germline CDR1 and CDR2 sequences are MGHRA and YSYEKL. The CDR3 consists of 15 residues. Trimming removed 2 bases from V and 3 bases from J, with 8 bases in between. The CDR3 DNA sequence: TGCGCCAGCAGCCAAACGGGGTACTATAATTCACCCCTCCACTTT. Amino acids: CASSQTGYYNSPLHF.

The V and J genes are TRBV10-3 and TRBJ1-5; D is ambiguous. Trimming stripped 7 bases from V and 2 bases from J, with 9 bases between. Germline V CDR1 and CDR2: ENHRY, SYGVKD. CDR3 length equals 13 residues. CDR3 in DNA: TGTGCCATCAACGAGCAGGGCAATCAGCCCCAGCATTTT. Translation gives CAINEQGNQPQHF.

The CDR3 nucleotides read TGCGCCAGCAGCTTGATATTGAGCAATGAGCAGTTCTTC. Translation gives CASSLILSNEQFF. The chain carries TRBV5-1 and TRBJ2-1; no clear D. CDR3 length: 13 amino acids. With 1 base removed from V and 6 bases from J, the gap between germline ends came to 8 bases. The germline V gene encodes CDR1 SGHRS and CDR2 YFSETQ.

This clone was found a few times. The rearrangement joins TRBV2 to TRBJ1-6; possible D gene TRBD1, 5 bases. CDR3 length equals 14 residues. V was cut by 5 bases and J by 8 bases, with 13 bases left in between. Germline CDR1 reads SNHLY; CDR2 reads FYNNEI. CDR3 protein: CASSFRDEDSPLHF. In DNA form, the CDR3 reads TGTGCCAGCAGTTTCAGGGATGAGGATTCACCCCTCCACTTT.

This rearrangement joins TRBV6-5 to TRBJ1-2; D is undetermined. The CDR3 is 15 amino acids. Trimming removed 0 bases from V and 11 bases from J, with 19 bases in between. Germline CDR1 MNHEY, CDR2 SVGAGI. This chain's CDR3 is CASSYSARVRGPYTF. The CDR3 DNA is TGTGCCAGCAGTTACTCCGCGAGGGTCCGAGGTCCTTACACCTTC.

This rearrangement joins TRBV6-1 to TRBJ1-6; D possibly corresponds to TRBD1 (6 bases). Trimming took off 7 bases at V and 3 bases at J, with 10 bases between the two ends. Germline-derived CDR1 and CDR2 are MNHNS and SASEGT. The CDR3 extends over 14 amino acids. CDR3 nucleotides: TGTGCCAGCATGCGACAGGTCTATAATTCACCCCTCCACTTT. It codes for CASMRQVYNSPLHF.

The genes are TRBV15 and TRBJ2-5, with D possibly matching TRBD2 (7 bases). V shed 3 bases and J shed 5 bases, with 19 bases lying between them. CDR1 and CDR2 from the germline V gene are LNHNV and YYDKDF (reference sequence). This CDR3 is 16 amino acids long. The CDR3 region has the DNA TGTGCCACCAGCAGGGCCAGAGGGGGGGGGCCGGAGACCCAGTACTTC. Translated, it gives CATSRARGGGPETQYF. Filled out from reference TRBV15 and TRBJ2-5, the complete variable domain reads DAMVIQNPRYQVTQFGKPVTLSCSQTLNHNVMYWYQQKSSQAPKLLFHYYDKDFNNEADTPDNFQSRRPNTSFCFLDIRSPGLGDTAMYLCATSRARGGGPETQYFGPGTRLLVL.

CDR3 amino acids: CASSGRTGRNSPLHF. Written as DNA, the CDR3 is TGCGCCAGCAGCGGTCGGACAGGGAGGAATTCACCCCTCCACTTT. The rearrangement links TRBV4-1 to TRBJ1-6; 8 nucleotides align to TRBD1. Germline V CDR1 and CDR2: MGHRA, YSYEKL. This CDR3 comprises 15 residues. Unmatched junction bases numbered 7, after V lost 5 bases and J lost 7 bases.